The clone carrying this TCR beta chain has more than one count but fewer than ten. This sample is drawn from a study of regulatory T cells in long-lasting Graves disease. Time point denoted: persistent/refractory GD, antithyroid drugs over 5 years with positive TRAb. PBMCs provided the RNA from which the TCR library was made. iRepertoire HTBI primers and Arm-PCR of CDR3 regions built TCR beta libraries. Each CDR3 protein is one row after TCRdb ran MiXCR on the multiplex PCR reads. The sample lists under 350,000 distinct CDR3 sequences; roughly a fifth were seen once. The sequence was collected from a female donor with Graves disease. Sequences were derived from peripheral blood mononuclear cells (PBMCs), sampled when the disease was refractory, from a patient treated with antithyroid drugs.

The CDR3 region has the DNA TGTGCCAGCAGCCCCGCCGGGACTCAAAACATTCAGTACTTC. Its translation: CASSPAGTQNIQYF. The J gene is TRBJ2-4, the V gene TRBV5-4; a weak D match, TRBD2 (6 bases). V lost 4 bases and J lost 5, with 13 bases in between. The CDR3 has 14 residues. Germline V CDR1 and CDR2: SGHNT, YYREEE (reference sequence).